What follows are 27 T cell receptor beta chains derived from one specimen sequenced in a study of immune evolution from preneoplasia to lung adenocarcinoma. Method: immunoSEQ multiplex PCR; TCRdb's copy keeps in-frame clones and lacks some. The sample lists 6,000 to 9,500 clones, about two thirds seen once, with about 10% in the top ten. The material sequenced was FFPE lung adenocarcinoma in situ tissue. All receptors derive from a donor at least 70 years old with lung adenocarcinoma. Some clones in this sample may be carry-over from other donors' samples.

The rearrangement links TRBV9 to TRBJ2-1; perhaps TRBD1 as D (6 bases). This CDR3 contains 13 residues. Germline CDR1 is SGDLS and CDR2 is YYNGEE. V lost 2 bases, J lost 10 bases, and 13 bases lay in between. The CDR3 sequence is CASSVSYRGEQFF. CDR3 in DNA: TGTGCCAGCAGCGTTTCTTATAGGGGGGAGCAGTTCTTC. The entire variable domain, with the rest obtained from reference TRBV9 and TRBJ2-1, is as follows: DSGVTQTPKHLITATGQRVTLRCSPRSGDLSVYWYQQSLDQGLQFLIQYYNGEERAKGNILERFSAQQFPDLHSELNLSSLELGDSALYFCASSVSYRGEQFFGPGTRLTVL.

DNA of the CDR3: TGTGCCAGCAGTGAGGGTTTGACCCAGTACTTC. Translating gives CASSEGLTQYF. This chain joins TRBV2 and TRBJ2-5; D uncertain. V shed 3 bases and J shed 7 bases, with 6 bases lying between them. The CDR3 runs to 11 residues. Germline CDR1 is SNHLY and CDR2 is FYNNEI.

The genes are TRBV7-6 and TRBJ1-6; tentative D call: TRBD1 (6 bases). This CDR3 is built from 12 residues. In germline, CDR1 is SGHVS, CDR2 FNYEAQ. V dropped 5 bases and J dropped 13 bases, with 12 bases sitting between them. The CDR3 DNA reads as TGTGCCAGCAGCGGAACAGGGTCCCCCCTCCACTTT. Amino acid sequence: CASSGTGSPLHF. Supplemented by reference TRBV7-6 and TRBJ1-6, the full variable domain reads GAGVSQSPRYKVTKRGQDVALRCDPISGHVSLYWYRQALGQGPEFLTYFNYEAQQDKSGLPNDRFSAERPEGSISTLTIQRTEQRDSAMYRCASSGTGSPLHFGNGTRLTVT.

CDR3 in amino acids: CATRTGTTYEQYF. The CDR3 DNA reads as TGTGCCACGCGGACAGGGACCACCTACGAGCAGTACTTC. The rearrangement uses TRBV6-6 and TRBJ2-7; 8 nucleotides agree with TRBD1. Germline lookup yields CDR1 MNHNY and CDR2 SVGAGI (reference sequence). The V segment lost 10 bases and the J segment 2 bases; nucleotides outside the gene matches: 7. The CDR3 covers 13 residues.

This clone was observed a few times. The rearrangement links TRBV6-5 to TRBJ1-1; D uncertain. The CDR3 totals 16 residues. Trimming removed 0 bases at V and 0 bases at J, with 11 bases between. Looked up from germline, CDR1 is MNHEY and CDR2 is SVGAGI. DNA for the CDR3: TGTGCCAGCAGTTACTCGAGACGGCTATTGAACACTGAAGCTTTCTTT. Protein product: CASSYSRRLLNTEAFF.

The V gene is TRBV30, the J gene TRBJ2-3; the match to TRBD1 covers 7 bases. The ends lost 6 bases at V and 6 bases at J; junction bases unmatched: 12. The CDR3 has 14 amino acids. CDR1 and CDR2 (germline): GTSNPN, SVGIG (reference sequence). The chain's CDR3 is CACLPGQQSDTQYF. Written as DNA, the CDR3 is TGTGCCTGCCTACCGGGACAGCAATCGGATACGCAGTATTTT.

This chain uses TRBV5-6 with TRBJ1-6; 9 bases align to TRBD1. With 2 bases clipped from V and 7 bases from J, the junction kept 4 bases outside the gene matches. This CDR3 has 15 amino acids. Germline V gene data show CDR1 as SGHDT and CDR2 as YYEEEE. CDR3 DNA: TGTGCCAGCAGCTTACAGGGGGCGCGGAATTCACCCCTCCACTTT. This encodes CASSLQGARNSPLHF. Full variable domain (rest looked up from reference TRBV5-6 and TRBJ1-6): DAGVTQSPTHLIKTRGQQVTLRCSPKSGHDTVSWYQQALGQGPQFIFQYYEEEERQRGNFPDRFSGHQFPNYSSELNVNALLLGDSALYLCASSLQGARNSPLHFGNGTRLTVT.

V is TRBV7-3 and J is TRBJ1-1, with D hard to call. This CDR3 contains 9 residues. Germline-derived CDR1 and CDR2 are SGHTA and FQGTGA. V lost 8 bases and J 11 bases, leaving 9 bases between the germline ends. This chain's CDR3 is CASGKWAFF. The CDR3 DNA sequence: TGTGCCAGCGGGAAATGGGCTTTCTTT.

This chain connects TRBV14 to TRBJ2-2; D perhaps matches TRBD1 (6 bases). The CDR3 runs to 17 residues. The germline gives CDR1 SGHDN, CDR2 FVKESK. V lost 3 bases to trimming and J lost 4 bases, with 18 bases between them. The DNA of the CDR3 is TGTGCCAGCAGCCAGGCCGGGACACCCGGCCCCACCGGGGAGCTGTTTTTT. It yields the protein CASSQAGTPGPTGELFF.

The rearrangement joins TRBV7-3 to TRBJ2-1, with TRBD1 identical over 7 bases. CDR3 size: 16 residues. The junction had 6 bases not matched to a gene; V was cut back by 0 bases and J by 4 bases. Per germline, CDR1 SGHTA and CDR2 FQGTGA. CDR3 coding DNA: TGTGCCAGCAGCTTAACGGGACAGAGAGTATACAATGAGCAGTTCTTC. Amino acid sequence: CASSLTGQRVYNEQFF. Supplemented by reference TRBV7-3 and TRBJ2-1, the full variable domain reads GAGVSQTPSNKVTEKGKYVELRCDPISGHTALYWYRQSLGQGPEFLIYFQGTGAADDSGLPNDRFFAVRPEGSVSTLKIQRTERGDSAVYLCASSLTGQRVYNEQFFGPGTRLTVL.

The CDR3 loop reads CSVEAGPIQVFSYNEQFF. CDR3 DNA: TGCAGCGTTGAAGCGGGACCCATACAGGTCTTCTCCTACAATGAGCAGTTCTTC. The rearrangement uses TRBV29-1 and TRBJ2-1; the D gene could be TRBD1 or TRBD2 (5 bases each). Per the germline V gene, CDR1 is SQVTM and CDR2 is ANQGSEA. This CDR3 contains 18 residues. V lost 1 base to trimming and J lost 0 bases, with 19 bases between them.

This rearrangement joins TRBV9 to TRBJ2-3, with 9 positions matching TRBD2. V trimming: 0 bases; J trimming: 4 bases; junction bases outside the gene matches: 15. The CDR3 totals 19 residues. Germline V CDR1 and CDR2: SGDLS, YYNGEE. CDR3 sequence (DNA): TGTGCCAGCAGCGTAGGTCTAGCGGGGAGGGTTAGCGTTGCAGATACGCAGTATTTT. Amino acid sequence: CASSVGLAGRVSVADTQYF.

The gene calls are TRBV18 and TRBJ2-1; perhaps TRBD1 as D (6 bases). V was cut by 3 bases and J by 6 bases, with 9 bases left in between. CDR1 is KGHSH, CDR2 LQKENI, per germline. There are 13 residues in the CDR3. The CDR3 region is CASSPGQRNEQFF. CDR3 nucleotide sequence: TGTGCCAGCTCACCTGGACAGCGCAATGAGCAGTTCTTC.

The chain recombines TRBV5-4 with TRBJ2-5; D is unclear. This CDR3 region has 14 residues. Germline V CDR1 and CDR2: SGHNT, YYREEE (reference sequence). The V end lost 5 bases, the J end lost 0 bases, and 11 bases lay between the germline ends. CDR3 sequence reads: CASRTDGYQETQYF. The CDR3 DNA reads TGTGCCAGCAGAACGGACGGGTACCAAGAGACCCAGTACTTC.

CDR3 coding DNA: TGCAGCGTTGGTTCGGCGGGAGGTTCCTACAATGAGCAGTTCTTC. Its protein is CSVGSAGGSYNEQFF. V gene TRBV29-1 combines with J gene TRBJ2-1; the match to TRBD2 covers 8 bases. The ends lost 4 bases at V and 1 base at J; junction bases unmatched: 6. The CDR3 totals 15 residues. Germline-derived CDR1 and CDR2 are SQVTM and ANQGSEA.

The chain carries TRBV6-6 and TRBJ2-4; 7 bases are a match to TRBD1. Germline CDR1 MNHNY, CDR2 SVGAGI (reference sequence). The CDR3 has 15 residues. V gave up 6 bases and J gave up 2 bases; unmatched junction bases: 7. The chain's CDR3 is CASSLRGGSKNIQYF. In DNA, the CDR3 is TGTGCCAGCAGCCTGAGAGGGGGCTCCAAAAACATTCAGTACTTC.

The chain links TRBV19 to TRBJ1-3; the D is unclear. V dropped 11 bases and J dropped 6 bases, with 8 bases sitting between them. The CDR3 has 10 amino acids. The V gene's germline CDR1 is LNHDA and CDR2 SQIVND (reference sequence). The CDR3: CASGENTIYF. CDR3 DNA: TGTGCCTCCGGTGAAAACACCATATATTTT. The whole variable domain, filled in from reference TRBV19 and TRBJ1-3, reads DGGITQSPKYLFRKEGQNVTLSCEQNLNHDAMYWYRQDPGQGLRLIYYSQIVNDFQKGDIAEGYSVSREKKESFPLTVTSAQKNPTAFYLCASGENTIYFGEGSWLTVV.

This clone was counted once. The V call is TRBV7-6, the J call TRBJ2-2; TRBD1 aligns across 10 bases. The CDR3 totals 16 residues. Germline CDR1 and CDR2: SGHVS and FNYEAQ. Unmatched junction bases numbered 3, after V lost 1 base and J lost 4 bases. CDR3 loop: CASSLGQGAGTGELFF. The CDR3 coding sequence is TGTGCCAGCAGCTTAGGACAGGGGGCTGGCACCGGGGAGCTGTTTTTT.

This clone was counted only a few times. The V call is TRBV15, the J call TRBJ2-5; D remains unclear. Germline CDR1 LNHNV, CDR2 YYDKDF (reference sequence). The CDR3 spans 15 residues. Trimming shortened V by 0 bases and J by 2 bases, and 10 bases separated the two germline ends. CDR3: CATSRDMQAQETQYF. CDR3 nucleotide sequence: TGTGCCACCAGCAGAGATATGCAGGCTCAAGAGACCCAGTACTTC.

V and J are TRBV10-3 and TRBJ2-5, with D maybe TRBD1 (6 bases). V was trimmed by 3 bases and J by 4 bases, leaving 12 bases between them. CDR1 is ENHRY, CDR2 SYGVKD, per germline. The CDR3 length is 14 residues. CDR3 amino acids: CAISDSDRPETQYF. Here the CDR3 DNA reads TGTGCCATCAGTGACTCTGACAGGCCAGAGACCCAGTACTTC.

The rearrangement links TRBV6-6 to TRBJ2-3; TRBD2 matches 9 bases. This CDR3 is 13 amino acids long. Per germline, CDR1 MNHNY and CDR2 SVGAGI (reference sequence). J gave up 4 bases and V 7 bases, and 3 bases lay outside the gene matches. The DNA of the CDR3 is TGTGCCAGCAAGGGACTAGCCGCAGATACGCAGTATTTT. It is translated as CASKGLAADTQYF.

V and J are TRBV7-2 and TRBJ2-7; 7 nucleotides align to TRBD1. V shed 1 base and J 2 bases; nucleotides not matched to a gene: 8. CDR3 size: 16 residues. The germline gives CDR1 SGHTA, CDR2 FQGNSA. The CDR3 DNA reads as TGTGCCAGCAGCTTAGGAGGTGGGCAGGGGGCCTACGAGCAGTACTTC. Translated: CASSLGGGQGAYEQYF.

The chain joins TRBV14 to TRBJ1-6; D remains ambiguous. The CDR3 has 17 residues. Germline CDR1 and CDR2: SGHDN and FVKESK. Trimming pared 4 bases from V and 2 bases from J, leaving 15 bases between. CDR3 coding DNA: TGTGCCAGCAGCCCGCTTATAAGTGACCCCTATAATTCACCCCTCCACTTT. Its translation: CASSPLISDPYNSPLHF. Based on the CDR3 plus reference TRBV14 and TRBJ1-6, the full variable domain is EAGVTQFPSHSVIEKGQTVTLRCDPISGHDNLYWYRRVMGKEIKFLLHFVKESKQDESGMPNNRFLAERTGGTYSTLKVQPAELEDSGVYFCASSPLISDPYNSPLHFGNGTRLTVT.

The chain uses TRBV28 and TRBJ1-6; no reliable D call. The V and J ends lost 7 bases and 4 bases respectively, with 8 bases between them. This CDR3 region has 13 residues. Germline-derived CDR1 and CDR2 are MDHEN and SYDVKM. The CDR3 region is CASNGRYNSPLHF. CDR3 in DNA: TGTGCCAGCAATGGACGGTATAATTCACCCCTCCACTTT.

The chain couples TRBV5-6 to TRBJ2-1, with D uncertain. This CDR3 is 16 amino acids long. Trimming left V 0 bases short and J 0 bases short, with 10 bases between. The germline V gene encodes CDR1 SGHDT and CDR2 YYEEEE. The CDR3 DNA is TGTGCCAGCAGCTTGGAAACGCGAAGCTCCTACAATGAGCAGTTCTTC. It translates to CASSLETRSSYNEQFF.

The chain joins TRBV5-1 to TRBJ2-5, with D uncertain. Deletions cut 0 bases from V and 3 bases from J, with 6 bases between. Germline V CDR1 and CDR2: SGHRS, YFSETQ. This CDR3 is 13 amino acids long. The CDR3 region is CASSLGREETQYF. Written as DNA, the CDR3 is TGCGCCAGCAGCTTGGGACGGGAAGAGACCCAGTACTTC.

The chain recombines TRBV6-1 with TRBJ2-1; possibly TRBD2 for D (5 bases). V was cut by 0 bases and J by 7 bases, with 10 bases left in between. From germline, CDR1 is MNHNS and CDR2 SASEGT. This CDR3 comprises 14 residues. The CDR3 DNA is TGTGCCAGCAGTGAAGCAGGCCTAGCAAATGAGCAGTTCTTC. Translation gives CASSEAGLANEQFF.